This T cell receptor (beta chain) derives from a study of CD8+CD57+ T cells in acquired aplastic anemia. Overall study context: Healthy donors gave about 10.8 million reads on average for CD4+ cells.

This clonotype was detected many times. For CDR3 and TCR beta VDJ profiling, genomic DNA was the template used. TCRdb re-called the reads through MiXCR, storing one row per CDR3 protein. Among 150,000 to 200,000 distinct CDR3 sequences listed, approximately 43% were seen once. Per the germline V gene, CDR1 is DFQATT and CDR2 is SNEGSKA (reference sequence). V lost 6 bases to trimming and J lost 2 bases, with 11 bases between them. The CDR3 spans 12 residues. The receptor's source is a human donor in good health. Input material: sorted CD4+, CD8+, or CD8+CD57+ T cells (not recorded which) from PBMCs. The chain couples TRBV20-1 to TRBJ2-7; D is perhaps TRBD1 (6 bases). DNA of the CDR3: TGCAGTGCGCGCGGACAGACCTACGAGCAGTACTTC. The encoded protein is CSARGQTYEQYF.